These 5 T cell receptor beta chains originate from one sample sequenced in a study of blood T cells in healthy people across ages. Alongside a J-beta primer mix, a sample-barcoded 5' primer served in a second PCR lasting about 7 to 12 cycles. TCRdb itself ran the 5' RACE reads through MiXCR, one entry per CDR3 protein. Altogether about 970,000 distinct CDR3 sequences are present, 51% being singletons, with the ten largest covering 20% to 25%. Source material: blood. These receptors all come from a woman aged 55-69 years in good health.

This clonotype was picked up many times. The rearrangement uses TRBV20-1 and TRBJ2-7; maybe TRBD2 (6 bases). V was pared by 0 bases and J by 0 bases, with 9 bases between. This CDR3 spans 14 amino acids. Germline V gene sequence: CDR1 DFQATT, CDR2 SNEGSKA (reference sequence). The CDR3 reads CSARDAGISYEQYF. CDR3 DNA sequence: TGCAGTGCTAGAGATGCGGGGATCTCCTACGAGCAGTACTTC.

The chain has TRBV6-5 and TRBJ2-7, with D possibly being TRBD2 (6 bases). The CDR3 is made up of 14 amino acids. Trimming removed 8 bases from V and 7 bases from J, with 21 bases in between. Germline CDR1 reads MNHEY; CDR2 reads SVGAGI. CDR3 bases: TGTGCCAGCGGATACCACGGGGGTGGCGGGGAGCAGTACTTC. Residues: CASGYHGGGGEQYF.

This clonotype showed up many times. This chain uses TRBV12-3 or TRBV12-4 with TRBJ2-5, with 9 bases fitting TRBD2. Unmatched junction bases numbered 5, after V lost 1 base and J lost 2 bases. This CDR3 has 16 amino acids. CDR3 sequence (DNA): TGTGCCAGCAGTTTAGGGCTAGCGGGATCGCAAGAGACCCAGTACTTC. Its translation: CASSLGLAGSQETQYF.

The table lists this clonotype with a few counts. CDR3 sequence reads: CASSFQTSGFGEQYF. The CDR3 nucleotides are TGTGCCAGCAGTTTCCAGACTAGCGGCTTTGGGGAGCAGTACTTC. This chain joins TRBV12-3 or TRBV12-4 and TRBJ2-5; TRBD2 matches 9 bases. V lost 3 bases and J lost 11; bases outside the gene matches: 13. The CDR3 is 15 amino acids.

The V gene is TRBV12-3 or TRBV12-4, the J gene TRBJ1-1; D may be TRBD1 (5 bases). Trimming removed 6 bases at V and 0 bases at J, with 11 bases between. This CDR3 region has 14 residues. CDR3 coding DNA: TGTGCCAGCAGGAGGGGCCGCATGAACACTGAAGCTTTCTTT. This sequence encodes CASRRGRMNTEAFF.